A selection of T cell receptor beta chains follows, all from one sample in a study of PD-L1 blockade in urothelial cancer. Sequencing used immunoSEQ multiplex PCR; TCRdb keeps in-frame clones, though not all of them. Found here are about 21,000 clones, roughly 90% of them singletons; the top ten hold about 16%. Specimen: PBMCs, collected around atezolizumab (anti-PD-L1) treatment. All receptors derive from an older woman with urothelial cancer. Both conserved end residues are part of each CDR3. D genes are given only for firm matches. Clone size is stated in some rows and not others, as once, few, many or a class when expanded.

D,J,size,V,DNA,CDR3
TRBD1,TRBJ2-3,.,TRBV7-6,TGTGCCAGCAGCTCGGGACAGGGGGCGCGAGATACGCAGTATTTT,CASSSGQGARDTQYF
TRBD1,TRBJ1-2,.,TRBV14,TGTGCCAGCAACCGACAGGGGGGCTATGGCTACACCTTC,CASNRQGGYGYTF
TRBD2,TRBJ2-3,.,TRBV5-6,TGTGCCAGCAGCTTGGTTAGCGGGAGCAGCACAGATACGCAGTATTTT,CASSLVSGSSTDTQYF
TRBD1,TRBJ2-1,once,TRBV6-5,TGTGCCAGCAGAAAAGACAGGGCTGTCTACAATGAGCAGTTCTTC,CASRKDRAVYNEQFF
.,TRBJ2-1,once,TRBV27,TGTGCCAGCAGTTTCGGGTTTCAGGGGTTCAATGAGCAGTTCTTC,CASSFGFQGFNEQFF
.,TRBJ2-4,.,TRBV2,TGTGCCAGCAGGGATATACAGGGCAAGACCAACATTCAGTACTTC,CASRDIQGKTNIQYF
.,TRBJ2-1,few,TRBV7-6,TGTGCCAGCAGCAGCAGGGGCCATGAGCAGTTCTTC,CASSSRGHEQFF
TRBD1,TRBJ2-7,few,TRBV15,TGTGCCACCAGCGAGACCTTTACGGGACAGCTCACCTACGAGCAGTACTTC,CATSETFTGQLTYEQYF
.,TRBJ2-1,.,TRBV28,TGTGCCAGCAGTTTCGAGTACAATGAGCAGTTCTTC,CASSFEYNEQFF
TRBD1,TRBJ1-5,.,TRBV28,TGTGCCAGCAGAGGCGGGACAGGCAATCAGCCCCAGCATTTT,CASRGGTGNQPQHF